This T cell receptor beta chain is drawn from a study of regulatory T cells in long-lasting Graves disease. Time point noted: newly diagnosed GD, antithyroid drugs for less than 3 months. Isolated PBMC RNA provided the starting material for the TCR library. According to the study, TCR beta libraries were built with iRepertoire HTBI primers and CDR3-region Arm-PCR. A single record per CDR3 protein comes from TCRdb applying MiXCR to the multiplex PCR reads. This table has about 470,000 distinct CDR3 sequences, just under 15% appearing once. V was clipped by 0 bases and J by 6 bases; unmatched bases: 14. The CDR3 runs to 17 residues. The V gene's germline CDR1 is SGHAT and CDR2 FQNNGV. Study-level findings and limits: Persistent disease was associated with favored TRBV28 usage and with favored use of TRBJ1-2 and TRBJ2-5. It was peripheral blood alone, not thyroid tissue, that was studied. Sharing of public clonotypes was greater in persistent patients (about 2,700) than in new patients (fewer than 1,000).

This clonotype occurred many times. Its antigen is unidentified. These records were also assigned to another study, of T cells in Graves' hyperthyroidism and ophthalmopathy. That report adds: The TCR CDR3 first-round RT-PCR relied on the HTBI primer set.

The chain links TRBV11-2 to TRBJ2-7; TRBD2 matches at 7 bases. Sequences were derived from peripheral blood mononuclear cells (PBMCs), sampled at new diagnosis, from a patient treated with antithyroid drugs. The TCR comes from a woman aged 25 to 39 with Graves disease. CDR3 DNA sequence: TGTGCCAGCAGCTTAGATTCGACTAGCCGGACCCTGGGCGAGCAGTACTTC. The encoded protein is CASSLDSTSRTLGEQYF.